The source of this TCR beta chain is a study of blood T cell repertoires in COVID-19. Study as a whole: Spain, Italy and the United States supplied samples that represented acute and convalescent COVID-19. PBMCs, B-cell-depleted T cells, or T cells were the source of the cDNA or gDNA that made up the material.

Followed longitudinally, the Seattle patients had been enrolled during active infection. Remarks on this clone: Within the sample, other DNA sequences also encode this same CDR3.

In the original analysis: By means of reference gene primer amplification, nucleated cell counts were estimated. Repertoires were generated with immunoSEQ multiplex PCR, while TCRdb's copy carries only in-frame clones and drops some. The V and J calls and the clone size are those of that table, but D and trimming were determined from the DNA. The sample lists roughly 300,000 clones, more than 85% seen once, with around 2.2% in the top ten. V lost 0 bases and J 1 base, leaving 7 bases between the germline ends. Germline V gene sequence: CDR1 SGHRS, CDR2 YFSETQ. The CDR3 covers 14 residues. The sequencing input was peripheral blood. The J gene is TRBJ1-1, the V gene TRBV5-1; no clear D gene. This TCR derives from a woman aged 25 to 39 with COVID-19, enrolled during active disease. CDR3 amino acids: CASSLAAGNTEAFF. CDR3 bases: TGCGCCAGCAGCTTGGCCGCAGGGAACACTGAAGCTTTCTTT.